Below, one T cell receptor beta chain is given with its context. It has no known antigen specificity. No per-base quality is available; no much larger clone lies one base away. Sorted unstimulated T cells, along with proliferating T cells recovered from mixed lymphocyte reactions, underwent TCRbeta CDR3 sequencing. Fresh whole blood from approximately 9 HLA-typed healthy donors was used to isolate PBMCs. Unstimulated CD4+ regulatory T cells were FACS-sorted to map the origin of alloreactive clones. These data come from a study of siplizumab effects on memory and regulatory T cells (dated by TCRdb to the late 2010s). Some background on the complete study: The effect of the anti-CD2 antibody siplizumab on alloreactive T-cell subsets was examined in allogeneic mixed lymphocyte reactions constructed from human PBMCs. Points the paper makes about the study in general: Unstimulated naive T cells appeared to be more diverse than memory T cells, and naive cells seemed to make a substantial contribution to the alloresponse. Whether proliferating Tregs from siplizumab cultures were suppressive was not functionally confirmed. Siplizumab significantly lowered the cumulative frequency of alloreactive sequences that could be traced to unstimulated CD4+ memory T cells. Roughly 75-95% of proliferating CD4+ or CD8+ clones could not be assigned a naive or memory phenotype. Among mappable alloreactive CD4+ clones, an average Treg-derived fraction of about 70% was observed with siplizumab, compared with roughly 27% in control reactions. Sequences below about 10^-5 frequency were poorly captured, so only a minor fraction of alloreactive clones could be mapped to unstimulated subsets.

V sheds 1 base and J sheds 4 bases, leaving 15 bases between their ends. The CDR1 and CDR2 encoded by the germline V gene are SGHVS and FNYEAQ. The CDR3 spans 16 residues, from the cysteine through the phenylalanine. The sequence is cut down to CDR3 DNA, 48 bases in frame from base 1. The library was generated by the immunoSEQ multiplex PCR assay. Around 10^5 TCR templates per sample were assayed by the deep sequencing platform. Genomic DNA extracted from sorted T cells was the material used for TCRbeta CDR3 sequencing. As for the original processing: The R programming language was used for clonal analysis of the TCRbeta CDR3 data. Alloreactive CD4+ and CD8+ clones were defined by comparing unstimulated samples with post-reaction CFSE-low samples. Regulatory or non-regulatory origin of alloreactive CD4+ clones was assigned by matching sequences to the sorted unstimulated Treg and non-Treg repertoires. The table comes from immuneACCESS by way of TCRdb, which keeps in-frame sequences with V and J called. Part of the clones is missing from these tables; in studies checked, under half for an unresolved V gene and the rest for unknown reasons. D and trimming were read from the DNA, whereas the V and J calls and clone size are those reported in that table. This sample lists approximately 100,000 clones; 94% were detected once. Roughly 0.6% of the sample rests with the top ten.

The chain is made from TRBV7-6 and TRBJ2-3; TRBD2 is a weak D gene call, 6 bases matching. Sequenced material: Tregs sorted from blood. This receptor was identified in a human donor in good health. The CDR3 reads CASSLVGASVPDTQYF. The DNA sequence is TGTGCCAGCAGCTTAGTGGGAGCTAGCGTCCCAGATACGCAGTATTTT.